The 18 T cell receptor beta chains presented below share a single source sample, sequenced in a study of blood T cell repertoires in COVID-19. Some clones are missing from TCRdb's copy, which holds only in-frame ones; the method was immunoSEQ multiplex PCR. Among fewer than 350,000 clones listed, 80% to 95% were seen once. Material: peripheral blood. Every receptor here comes from a woman in her twenties or thirties with COVID-19, enrolled during active disease.

The rearrangement joins TRBV6-5 to TRBJ2-7; TRBD1 matches at 9 bases. This CDR3 has 16 residues. CDR1 and CDR2 from the germline V gene are MNHEY and SVGAGI. Unmatched junction bases numbered 8, after V lost 0 bases and J lost 5 bases. The CDR3, as DNA: TGTGCCAGCAGTTACTCATCGGGACAGGGTGTGAACGAGCAGTACTTC. Protein product: CASSYSSGQGVNEQYF.

The chain employs TRBV7-6 and TRBJ2-3, with 12 bases aligning to TRBD1. V lost 1 base to trimming and J lost 4 bases; unmatched junction nucleotides: 6. The CDR3 contains 17 residues. Germline V lookup: CDR1 SGHVS, CDR2 FNYEAQ. The CDR3 reads CASSLGPGQGAADTQYF. The CDR3 DNA sequence: TGTGCCAGCAGCTTAGGTCCGGGACAGGGGGCGGCAGATACGCAGTATTTT.

The chain carries TRBV10-3 and TRBJ1-3, with D unclear. CDR1 is ENHRY and CDR2 is SYGVKD in the germline V gene. The ends were cut back, 0 bases at V and 4 bases at J, with 13 bases in the middle. The CDR3 has 16 residues. DNA of the CDR3: TGTGCCATCAGTGAGTCTTTCCAGTTCGGGGGAAACACCATATATTTT. Its protein product is CAISESFQFGGNTIYF.

The chain employs TRBV6-5 and TRBJ2-7, with TRBD2 matching 11 bases. The V and J ends lost 6 bases and 3 bases, in that order; junction bases with no gene match: 4. Germline CDR1 MNHEY, CDR2 SVGAGI. The CDR3 has 14 amino acids. The CDR3 loop is CASRLAGADYEQYF. In DNA form, the CDR3 reads TGTGCCAGCAGACTAGCGGGAGCGGACTACGAGCAGTACTTC.

V usage is TRBV5-6 and J usage is TRBJ2-1, with 8 bases lining up with TRBD1. V shed 3 bases and J 4 bases; nucleotides not matched to a gene: 6. Germline loops: CDR1 SGHDT, CDR2 YYEEEE. The CDR3 is 15 residues long. The CDR3 bases are TGTGCCAGCAGCTACCGGACAGGGACGTACAATGAGCAGTTCTTC. Its translation is CASSYRTGTYNEQFF.

In its sample, this clone was seen once. The CDR3 is CASSPGQGSGGLYNEQFF. The CDR3 DNA reads as TGCGCCAGCAGCCCGGGACAGGGGTCGGGGGGGCTTTACAATGAGCAGTTCTTC. This sequence joins TRBV5-1 and TRBJ2-1, with 10 bases identical to TRBD1. CDR1 SGHRS and CDR2 YFSETQ come from the germline V gene. The CDR3 has 18 amino acids. V trimming: 4 bases; J trimming: 4 bases; junction bases outside the gene matches: 14.

The chain combines TRBV18 with TRBJ1-5; 11 nucleotides agree with TRBD1. The V gene end was trimmed by 2 bases and the J gene end by 2 bases; junction bases not matched to a gene: 2. The CDR3 consists of 16 residues. Germline V lookup: CDR1 KGHSH, CDR2 LQKENI. In nucleotides, the CDR3 is TGTGCCAGCTCACCAGGGACAGGGGGAGGCAATCAGCCCCAGCATTTT. Its translation: CASSPGTGGGNQPQHF.

V gene TRBV7-2 combines with J gene TRBJ2-1; D might be TRBD2 (6 bases). Germline V gene lookup returns CDR1 SGHTA and CDR2 FQGNSA. The CDR3 extends over 15 amino acids. Trimming shortened V by 4 bases and J by 0 bases, and 10 bases separated the two germline ends. The CDR3 here is CASSSASASYNEQFF. CDR3 DNA sequence: TGTGCCAGCAGCTCCGCTAGCGCCTCCTACAATGAGCAGTTCTTC. Looking up the rest from reference TRBV7-2 and TRBJ2-1 gives the full variable domain: GAGVSQSPSNKVTEKGKDVELRCDPISGHTALYWYRQSLGQGLEFLIYFQGNSAPDKSGLPSDRFSAERTGGSVSTLTIQRTQQEDSAVYLCASSSASASYNEQFFGPGTRLTVL.

V gene TRBV28 combines with J gene TRBJ1-1; D not certain. The CDR3 covers 12 residues. V lost 8 bases to trimming and J lost 9 bases, with 16 bases between them. Germline lookup yields CDR1 MDHEN and CDR2 SYDVKM. This CDR3 is CASSDPGGQAFF. The CDR3 bases are TGTGCCAGCTCTGACCCGGGAGGACAAGCTTTCTTT.

The rearrangement joins TRBV28 to TRBJ1-1; D not resolved. The CDR3 extends over 15 amino acids. V was trimmed by 1 base and J by 0 bases, leaving 9 bases between them. CDR1 and CDR2 from the germline V gene are MDHEN and SYDVKM. CDR3 in DNA: TGTGCCAGCAGTTTATACCAGGAACTGAACACTGAAGCTTTCTTT. Translating it yields CASSLYQELNTEAFF.

J is TRBJ2-6 and V is TRBV6-2 or TRBV6-3; D is perhaps TRBD2 (6 bases). Trimming removed 0 bases from V and 1 base from J, with 10 bases in between. In germline, CDR1 is MNHEY, CDR2 SVGEGT. The CDR3 loop spans 17 amino acids. In DNA form, the CDR3 reads TGTGCCAGCAGTTACTCCCCCGGGACTTCTGGGGCCAACGTCCTGACTTTC. Protein: CASSYSPGTSGANVLTF.

V is TRBV28 and J is TRBJ1-1; D is possibly TRBD1 (5 bases). CDR1 is MDHEN and CDR2 is SYDVKM in the germline V gene. V was pared by 6 bases and J by 6 bases, with 23 bases between. The CDR3 has 16 amino acids. The CDR3 nucleotides read TGTGCCAGCAGCCAGCCCCGGGACTCCCTAAACCCTGAAGCTTTCTTT. Translating gives CASSQPRDSLNPEAFF.

Only a few counts were recorded for this clone. The rearrangement uses TRBV5-1 and TRBJ2-7; the D is unclear. This CDR3 is built from 15 residues. Germline lookup yields CDR1 SGHRS and CDR2 YFSETQ. V lost 1 base to trimming and J lost 0 bases, with 11 bases between them. CDR3 nucleotide sequence: TGCGCCAGCAGCTTGCGACTTCTTAGCTCCTACGAGCAGTACTTC. Encoded protein: CASSLRLLSSYEQYF.

This clone was picked up one time. For the CDR3, the DNA is TGTGCCAGCAGCACCTCAGGGGCAGGGGGCTACACCTTC. Translation: CASSTSGAGGYTF. This chain uses TRBV6-6 with TRBJ1-2; tentative D call: TRBD1 (6 bases). The CDR3 has 13 amino acids. V was cut by 6 bases and J by 8 bases, with 16 bases left in between. CDR1 and CDR2 from the germline V gene are MNHNY and SVGAGI (reference sequence).

This chain uses TRBV7-9 with TRBJ2-1; no reliable D call. This CDR3 comprises 13 residues. The V and J ends lost 3 bases and 5 bases respectively, with 8 bases between them. The germline V gene has CDR1 SEHNR and CDR2 FQNEAQ (reference sequence). Here the CDR3 reads CASSFPTDNEQFF. The CDR3 bases are TGTGCCAGCAGCTTCCCCACAGACAATGAGCAGTTCTTC.

This chain links TRBV6-5 with TRBJ2-7; a possible D gene is TRBD2 (5 bases). The CDR3 totals 13 residues. The V end was cut by 7 bases, the J end by 7 bases, with 17 bases between. Per germline, CDR1 MNHEY and CDR2 SVGAGI. CDR3 DNA sequence: TGTGCCAGCAAACCCCAACCGTGGAGGGAGCAGTACTTC. It encodes CASKPQPWREQYF.

Only a few counts were recorded for this clone. The V call is TRBV25-1, the J call TRBJ2-7; 9 bases are a match to TRBD1. The V gene end was trimmed by 4 bases and the J gene end by 4 bases; junction bases not matched to a gene: 5. The CDR3 length is 14 residues. Per germline, CDR1 MGHDK and CDR2 SYGVNS. CDR3 region: CASSGTGELYEQYF. For the CDR3, the DNA is TGTGCCAGCAGTGGGACAGGGGAATTGTACGAGCAGTACTTC.

J is TRBJ1-1 and V is TRBV6-5; weak D call: TRBD1 (6 bases). V lost 4 bases and J lost 6, with 12 bases in between. From germline, CDR1 is MNHEY and CDR2 SVGAGI. This CDR3 comprises 13 residues. CDR3: CASSFGQFSEAFF. The CDR3 nucleotides read TGTGCCAGCAGTTTCGGACAGTTTTCTGAAGCTTTCTTT.